One sample yielded the 8 T cell receptor beta chains listed below, sequenced in a study of T cell changes during pregnancy in multiple sclerosis. Libraries were prepared by immunoSEQ multiplex PCR; TCRdb keeps only in-frame clonotypes and omits some of them. The sample includes about 96,000 clones, approximately 92% of them seen just once. The sample was peripheral blood, taken in the first trimester of pregnancy. The receptors come from a female donor with multiple sclerosis, enrolled in a pregnancy study.

The chain joins TRBV10-2 to TRBJ2-7, with a weak D call TRBD1 (8 bases). Trimming stripped 4 bases from V and 0 bases from J, with 19 bases between. CDR1 and CDR2 (germline): WSHSY, SAAADI. This CDR3 contains 17 residues. This chain's CDR3 is CASSGTGTTEISYEQYF. DNA for the CDR3: TGCGCCAGCAGTGGGACAGGGACTACCGAGATCTCCTACGAGCAGTACTTC.

This chain joins TRBV6-1 and TRBJ2-1; 7 bases align to TRBD2. V shed 2 bases and J 12 bases; nucleotides not matched to a gene: 13. Germline loops: CDR1 MNHNS, CDR2 SASEGT. The CDR3 has 15 amino acids. The CDR3 protein is CASSEIGSGRGGQFF. As DNA, the CDR3 is TGTGCCAGCAGTGAAATCGGTAGCGGTCGCGGGGGGCAGTTCTTC.

CDR3 nucleotide sequence: TGCGCCAGCAGCCCCACAGGGGGATATGAAGCTTTCTTT. Its translation is CASSPTGGYEAFF. The chain carries TRBV5-1 and TRBJ1-1; 8 bases align to TRBD1. With 4 bases clipped from V and 7 bases from J, the junction kept 6 bases outside the gene matches. The germline V gene encodes CDR1 SGHRS and CDR2 YFSETQ. This CDR3 has 13 amino acids.

The gene calls are TRBV5-1 and TRBJ1-1, with D possibly matching TRBD1 (6 bases). Germline values: CDR1 SGHRS, CDR2 YFSETQ. V was cut by 5 bases and J by 7 bases, with 12 bases left in between. This CDR3 region has 12 residues. In DNA form, the CDR3 reads TGCGCCAGCAGTATACAGGGTTTTGAAGCTTTCTTT. Its protein product is CASSIQGFEAFF.

The chain combines TRBV28 with TRBJ1-1; TRBD1 might be the D (5 bases). V lost 7 bases, J lost 4 bases, and 13 bases lay in between. The CDR3 runs 13 residues. Per germline, CDR1 MDHEN and CDR2 SYDVKM. CDR3 loop: CASIVSGFTEAFF. Here the CDR3 DNA reads TGTGCCAGCATCGTATCAGGGTTCACTGAAGCTTTCTTT.

The rearrangement links TRBV19 to TRBJ1-5; 7 bases align to TRBD1. V dropped 3 bases and J dropped 1; count of bases not matched to a gene: 0. Per the germline V gene, CDR1 is LNHDA and CDR2 is SQIVND (reference sequence). The CDR3 length is 14 residues. Here the CDR3 reads CASSIRGSNQPQHF. CDR3 sequence (DNA): TGTGCCAGTAGTATCAGGGGGAGCAATCAGCCCCAGCATTTT.

The V and J genes are TRBV28 and TRBJ1-5; D gene uncertain. V shed 4 bases and J shed 4 bases, with 17 bases lying between them. CDR1 and CDR2 (germline): MDHEN, SYDVKM. CDR3 size: 16 residues. In nucleotides, the CDR3 is TGTGCCAGCAGTTCCCCTAGTGGCCTGAAAAATCAGCCCCAGCATTTT. It specifies CASSSPSGLKNQPQHF. The full variable domain, in which reference TRBV28 and TRBJ1-5 provide the parts outside the CDR3, is DVKVTQSSRYLVKRTGEKVFLECVQDMDHENMFWYRQDPGLGLRLIYFSYDVKMKEKGDIPEGYSVSREKKERFSLILESASTNQTSMYLCASSSPSGLKNQPQHFGDGTRLSIL.

In the case of this clone: The same CDR3 arises from other DNA sequences in this sample as well. As DNA, the CDR3 is TGTGCCAGCAGCCGGAATCAGCCCCAGCATTTT. This gives the protein CASSRNQPQHF. The chain employs TRBV28 and TRBJ1-5; D is ambiguous. Looked up from germline, CDR1 is MDHEN and CDR2 is SYDVKM. This CDR3 contains 11 residues. The V end was cut by 6 bases, the J end by 4 bases, with 4 bases between. The whole variable domain, filled in from reference TRBV28 and TRBJ1-5, reads DVKVTQSSRYLVKRTGEKVFLECVQDMDHENMFWYRQDPGLGLRLIYFSYDVKMKEKGDIPEGYSVSREKKERFSLILESASTNQTSMYLCASSRNQPQHFGDGTRLSIL.